These T cell receptor beta chains were read from a single sample in a study of Ad26.COV2.S vaccination and SARS-CoV-2 variants. Using immunoSEQ multiplex PCR, the repertoire was profiled, and TCRdb retains in-frame clones only, with some absent. The table shows approximately 240,000 clones, with approximately 88% occurring only once. Sequences were derived from peripheral blood, sampled in a trial of Ad26.COV2.S vaccine versus placebo. All receptors come from a person aged 18-60 years who received the Ad26.COV2.S COVID-19 vaccine or a placebo. CDR3s include the opening cysteine and the closing phenylalanine or tryptophan. The order of the fields is D gene, clone size, V gene, J gene, CDR3 protein, CDR3 DNA. D genes are given only for firm matches. Clone size is not always given. Where it is, it says once, few, many or a class for expanded clones.

D gene: -
clone size: -
V gene: TRBV19
J gene: TRBJ1-1
CDR3 protein: CASSIARGEAFF
CDR3 DNA: TGTGCCAGTAGTATAGCTCGGGGGGAAGCTTTCTTT

D gene: TRBD1
clone size: -
V gene: TRBV6-5
J gene: TRBJ2-7
CDR3 protein: CASSSADRMQYF
CDR3 DNA: TGTGCCAGCAGTTCCGCGGACAGGATGCAGTACTTC

D gene: -
clone size: -
V gene: TRBV4-3
J gene: TRBJ2-5
CDR3 protein: CASSQAGIQETQYF
CDR3 DNA: TGCGCCAGCAGCCAAGCAGGGATCCAAGAGACCCAGTACTTC

D gene: TRBD1
clone size: -
V gene: TRBV3-1/TRBV3-2
J gene: TRBJ1-6
CDR3 protein: CASSPRTGVIRSPLHF
CDR3 DNA: TGTGCCAGCAGCCCACGGACAGGGGTGATAAGGTCACCCCTCCACTTT

D gene: -
clone size: few
V gene: TRBV4-1
J gene: TRBJ1-2
CDR3 protein: CASSQEQGHDYGYTF
CDR3 DNA: TGCGCCAGCAGCCAAGAACAGGGTCACGACTATGGCTACACCTTC

D gene: -
clone size: -
V gene: TRBV19
J gene: TRBJ1-1
CDR3 protein: CASRPRTVNTEAFF
CDR3 DNA: TGTGCCAGTAGGCCCCGGACGGTGAACACTGAAGCTTTCTTT

D gene: -
clone size: -
V gene: TRBV6-5
J gene: TRBJ1-5
CDR3 protein: CASSYSDGRNQPQHF
CDR3 DNA: TGTGCCAGCAGTTACTCGGACGGACGCAATCAGCCCCAGCATTTT

D gene: -
clone size: -
V gene: TRBV27
J gene: TRBJ2-6
CDR3 protein: CASGGLAEFSGANVLTF
CDR3 DNA: TGTGCCAGCGGGGGATTAGCGGAGTTCTCTGGGGCCAACGTCCTGACTTTC

D gene: TRBD1
clone size: -
V gene: TRBV3-1/TRBV3-2
J gene: TRBJ2-7
CDR3 protein: CASSQRQGAGEQYF
CDR3 DNA: TGTGCCAGCAGCCAGAGACAGGGGGCGGGGGAGCAGTACTTC

D gene: TRBD1
clone size: -
V gene: TRBV10-3
J gene: TRBJ2-5
CDR3 protein: CAIKSTGAKETQYF
CDR3 DNA: TGTGCCATCAAGTCAACAGGGGCGAAAGAGACCCAGTACTTC

D gene: -
clone size: -
V gene: TRBV7-6
J gene: TRBJ1-5
CDR3 protein: CASSLVLIDQPQHF
CDR3 DNA: TGTGCCAGCAGCCTAGTGCTGATTGATCAGCCCCAGCATTTT

D gene: TRBD1
clone size: few
V gene: TRBV3-1/TRBV3-2
J gene: TRBJ1-5
CDR3 protein: CASSQGQGGNQPQHF
CDR3 DNA: TGTGCCAGCAGCCAAGGTCAGGGGGGCAATCAGCCCCAGCATTTT

D gene: -
clone size: -
V gene: TRBV15
J gene: TRBJ2-3
CDR3 protein: CATSRDTGITDTQYF
CDR3 DNA: TGTGCCACCAGCAGAGATACGGGGATAACAGATACGCAGTATTTT

D gene: -
clone size: -
V gene: TRBV19
J gene: TRBJ2-5
CDR3 protein: CASSIKGLETQYF
CDR3 DNA: TGTGCCAGTAGTATCAAGGGGCTAGAGACCCAGTACTTC

D gene: -
clone size: -
V gene: TRBV28
J gene: TRBJ1-2
CDR3 protein: CASSLPPGGYYGYTF
CDR3 DNA: TGTGCCAGCAGTTTACCCCCCGGGGGTTACTATGGCTACACCTTC

D gene: -
clone size: -
V gene: TRBV27
J gene: TRBJ2-5
CDR3 protein: CASSFTAVPETQYF
CDR3 DNA: TGTGCCAGCAGTTTTACAGCCGTGCCAGAGACCCAGTACTTC

D gene: -
clone size: -
V gene: TRBV9
J gene: TRBJ2-2
CDR3 protein: CASSVTGTGELFF
CDR3 DNA: TGTGCCAGCAGCGTAACAGGAACCGGGGAGCTGTTTTTT

D gene: TRBD1
clone size: -
V gene: TRBV9
J gene: TRBJ1-3
CDR3 protein: CASSPKDRGRDTIYF
CDR3 DNA: TGTGCCAGCAGCCCCAAAGACAGGGGTCGGGACACCATATATTTT

D gene: -
clone size: -
V gene: TRBV27
J gene: TRBJ1-4
CDR3 protein: CASSLGEKLFF
CDR3 DNA: TGTGCCAGCAGTTTGGGGGAAAAACTGTTTTTT

D gene: -
clone size: once
V gene: TRBV27
J gene: TRBJ2-2
CDR3 protein: CASSPLSDRSIRTGELFF
CDR3 DNA: TGTGCCAGCAGTCCCCTCTCAGACAGGTCCATTAGGACCGGGGAGCTGTTTTTT

D gene: TRBD1
clone size: -
V gene: TRBV5-1
J gene: TRBJ1-2
CDR3 protein: CASSSAQGAVDYGYTF
CDR3 DNA: TGCGCCAGCAGTTCCGCACAGGGGGCCGTCGACTATGGCTACACCTTC

D gene: TRBD1
clone size: -
V gene: TRBV18
J gene: TRBJ2-3
CDR3 protein: CASSPDRAGGQYF
CDR3 DNA: TGTGCCAGCTCACCGGACCGAGCAGGGGGGCAGTATTTT

D gene: -
clone size: -
V gene: TRBV30
J gene: TRBJ2-7
CDR3 protein: CAWTSRAGNEQYF
CDR3 DNA: TGTGCCTGGACGTCCAGGGCCGGCAACGAGCAGTACTTC

D gene: -
clone size: -
V gene: TRBV29-1
J gene: TRBJ1-2
CDR3 protein: CSVGTNYGYTF
CDR3 DNA: TGCAGCGTTGGGACAAACTATGGCTACACCTTC

D gene: -
clone size: -
V gene: TRBV5-1
J gene: TRBJ2-1
CDR3 protein: CASSLLGSGYNEQFF
CDR3 DNA: TGCGCCAGCAGCTTACTGGGGTCGGGCTACAATGAGCAGTTCTTC

D gene: -
clone size: few
V gene: TRBV19
J gene: TRBJ2-7
CDR3 protein: CASSINGGQSSSYEQYF
CDR3 DNA: TGTGCCAGTAGTATAAACGGGGGACAGTCGAGCTCCTACGAGCAGTACTTC

D gene: TRBD1
clone size: -
V gene: TRBV5-4
J gene: TRBJ1-5
CDR3 protein: CASSLQGQGYQPQHF
CDR3 DNA: TGTGCCAGCAGCCTTCAGGGACAGGGCTATCAGCCCCAGCATTTT

D gene: TRBD1
clone size: -
V gene: TRBV4-3
J gene: TRBJ1-2
CDR3 protein: CASSQSDRGYGYTF
CDR3 DNA: TGCGCCAGCAGCCAATCTGACAGGGGCTATGGCTACACCTTC

D gene: -
clone size: -
V gene: TRBV3-1/TRBV3-2
J gene: TRBJ2-6
CDR3 protein: CASSRGWTSLSGANVLTF
CDR3 DNA: TGTGCCAGCAGCCGTGGTTGGACGTCCCTCTCTGGGGCCAACGTCCTGACTTTC

D gene: -
clone size: -
V gene: TRBV9
J gene: TRBJ2-7
CDR3 protein: CASSANRKGSEEQYF
CDR3 DNA: TGTGCCAGCAGCGCAAATCGGAAGGGTTCAGAAGAGCAGTACTTC

D gene: TRBD1
clone size: -
V gene: TRBV28
J gene: TRBJ2-2
CDR3 protein: CASSLEQGASGELFF
CDR3 DNA: TGTGCCAGCAGTTTGGAACAGGGGGCGTCCGGGGAGCTGTTTTTT

D gene: TRBD1
clone size: -
V gene: TRBV28
J gene: TRBJ2-7
CDR3 protein: CASRDRGSAYEQYF
CDR3 DNA: TGTGCCAGCAGGGACAGGGGTTCGGCCTACGAGCAGTACTTC

D gene: TRBD2
clone size: -
V gene: TRBV7-2
J gene: TRBJ2-2
CDR3 protein: CASSLAPGLAGGRGTGELFF
CDR3 DNA: TGTGCCAGCAGCTTAGCCCCGGGACTAGCGGGGGGGCGGGGCACCGGGGAGCTGTTTTTT

D gene: -
clone size: -
V gene: TRBV2
J gene: TRBJ2-3
CDR3 protein: CASYRITDTQYF
CDR3 DNA: TGTGCCAGCTACAGGATCACAGATACGCAGTATTTT

D gene: -
clone size: -
V gene: TRBV28
J gene: TRBJ2-1
CDR3 protein: CASSITGGGYNEQFF
CDR3 DNA: TGTGCCAGCAGTATTACGGGGGGCGGGTACAATGAGCAGTTCTTC

D gene: TRBD1
clone size: -
V gene: TRBV29-1
J gene: TRBJ1-6
CDR3 protein: CSAGDRVDSPLHF
CDR3 DNA: TGCAGCGCTGGTGACAGGGTAGACTCACCCCTCCACTTT

D gene: -
clone size: -
V gene: TRBV7-3
J gene: TRBJ1-1
CDR3 protein: CASSLQGFSGTEAFF
CDR3 DNA: TGTGCCAGCAGCTTACAGGGTTTCTCCGGGACTGAAGCTTTCTTT

D gene: -
clone size: -
V gene: TRBV7-3
J gene: TRBJ2-2
CDR3 protein: CASSLGITAGELFF
CDR3 DNA: TGTGCCAGCAGCTTAGGAATTACCGCCGGGGAGCTGTTTTTT

D gene: -
clone size: -
V gene: TRBV24-1
J gene: TRBJ1-1
CDR3 protein: CATSAPRGTEAFF
CDR3 DNA: TGTGCCACCAGTGCCCCACGAGGCACTGAAGCTTTCTTT

D gene: -
clone size: -
V gene: TRBV28
J gene: TRBJ2-3
CDR3 protein: CASTIARGLFSTDTQYF
CDR3 DNA: TGTGCCAGCACGATAGCCAGGGGACTGTTTAGCACAGATACGCAGTATTTT

D gene: -
clone size: -
V gene: TRBV10-3
J gene: TRBJ1-3
CDR3 protein: CAISGLAGSSGNTIYF
CDR3 DNA: TGTGCCATCAGTGGCCTGGCCGGGTCGTCCGGAAACACCATATATTTT

D gene: -
clone size: once
V gene: TRBV4-3
J gene: TRBJ1-6
CDR3 protein: CASSQDNGRHLHF
CDR3 DNA: TGCGCCAGCAGCCAAGATAATGGCCGCCACCTCCACTTT

D gene: -
clone size: -
V gene: TRBV28
J gene: TRBJ1-5
CDR3 protein: CASSSHHGRNSNQPQHF
CDR3 DNA: TGTGCCAGCAGTTCCCACCACGGACGTAATAGCAATCAGCCCCAGCATTTT

D gene: -
clone size: -
V gene: TRBV6-1
J gene: TRBJ1-5
CDR3 protein: CASSENTNQPQHF
CDR3 DNA: TGTGCCAGCAGTGAAAACACTAATCAGCCCCAGCATTTT

D gene: TRBD1
clone size: -
V gene: TRBV9
J gene: TRBJ2-2
CDR3 protein: CASSVPRTGGTGELFF
CDR3 DNA: TGTGCCAGCAGCGTACCCAGGACAGGGGGCACCGGGGAGCTGTTTTTT

D gene: -
clone size: -
V gene: TRBV19
J gene: TRBJ2-2
CDR3 protein: CASSIGWRGMLRAINTGELFF
CDR3 DNA: TGTGCCAGTAGTATAGGTTGGAGGGGGATGCTCCGGGCAATAAACACCGGGGAGCTGTTTTTT

D gene: -
clone size: -
V gene: TRBV5-1
J gene: TRBJ2-1
CDR3 protein: CASSLRWAHNEQFF
CDR3 DNA: TGCGCCAGCAGCTTGAGGTGGGCGCACAATGAGCAGTTCTTC

D gene: -
clone size: few
V gene: TRBV6-5
J gene: TRBJ2-5
CDR3 protein: CASSFSGTHKETQYF
CDR3 DNA: TGTGCCAGCTCCTTCTCCGGGACACATAAAGAGACCCAGTACTTC

D gene: -
clone size: -
V gene: TRBV11-2
J gene: TRBJ2-7
CDR3 protein: CASSLREQYF
CDR3 DNA: TGTGCCAGCAGCTTGAGGGAGCAGTACTTC

D gene: -
clone size: -
V gene: TRBV24-1
J gene: TRBJ2-3
CDR3 protein: CATSDSPEVGISTDTQYF
CDR3 DNA: TGTGCCACCAGTGATTCCCCAGAGGTGGGGATTAGCACAGATACGCAGTATTTT

D gene: -
clone size: -
V gene: TRBV2
J gene: TRBJ2-6
CDR3 protein: CASRRRLSSGANVLTF
CDR3 DNA: TGTGCCAGCAGAAGGAGACTAAGCTCTGGGGCCAACGTCCTGACTTTC

D gene: -
clone size: many
V gene: TRBV7-9
J gene: TRBJ1-4
CDR3 protein: CASSRQVLNEKLFF
CDR3 DNA: TGTGCCAGCAGCCGACAGGTCCTTAATGAAAAACTGTTTTTT

D gene: -
clone size: -
V gene: TRBV28
J gene: TRBJ1-2
CDR3 protein: CASSSSLQSGHSTF
CDR3 DNA: TGTGCCAGCAGTTCGAGTCTCCAGTCGGGACACTCCACCTTC

D gene: -
clone size: -
V gene: TRBV11-1
J gene: TRBJ2-2
CDR3 protein: CASSLSDWNTGELFF
CDR3 DNA: TGTGCCAGCAGCTTATCGGACTGGAACACCGGGGAGCTGTTTTTT

D gene: TRBD2
clone size: -
V gene: TRBV6-2/TRBV6-3
J gene: TRBJ2-7
CDR3 protein: CASSSGGLYEQYF
CDR3 DNA: TGTGCCAGCAGTAGCGGGGGACTCTACGAGCAGTACTTC

D gene: TRBD2
clone size: -
V gene: TRBV11-2
J gene: TRBJ2-1
CDR3 protein: CASSLGVLAGGPLDNEQFF
CDR3 DNA: TGTGCCAGCAGCTTAGGAGTACTAGCGGGGGGCCCTCTTGACAATGAGCAGTTCTTC

D gene: -
clone size: -
V gene: TRBV19
J gene: TRBJ1-5
CDR3 protein: CASTLFGGAGGPQHF
CDR3 DNA: TGTGCCAGTACCCTATTTGGGGGGGCCGGGGGGCCCCAGCATTTT

D gene: -
clone size: -
V gene: TRBV18
J gene: TRBJ2-7
CDR3 protein: CASSVAIFYEQYF
CDR3 DNA: TGTGCCAGCTCAGTGGCTATCTTCTACGAGCAGTACTTC